Following are 23 T cell receptor beta chains from one sample sequenced in a study of circulating CD8 cells and anti-PD-1 response in melanoma. Four subsets defined by PD-1 and/or TIGIT were sorted from live CD3+CD8+TCRalphabeta+ cells. Using around 14 ng of total RNA, TCR libraries were made with the QIAseq Immune Repertoire TCR panel. TCRdb recomputed calls from the reads with MiXCR, one row per CDR3 protein. The top ten hold about 4.5% of the sample, which has over a thousand distinct CDR3 sequences, around 7.5% seen once. The sample in question was CD8+ T cells from PBMCs, obtained at baseline or after one month of anti-PD-1 therapy (not recorded which). The receptors were sampled from a human donor with melanoma.

This clonotype ranks as medium-sized (0.01 to 0.1%). The gene calls are TRBV28 and TRBJ2-3; D possibly uses TRBD1 or TRBD2 (7 bases each). Germline loops: CDR1 MDHEN, CDR2 SYDVKM. This CDR3 has 14 amino acids. Between the trimmed V and J ends, which lost 5 bases and 5 bases, there was a span of 14 bases. DNA for the CDR3: TGTGCCAGCAGTCCGACAGGGAGGGGAGATACGCAGTATTTT. Protein sequence: CASSPTGRGDTQYF.

V gene TRBV19 combines with J gene TRBJ2-7, with 7 bases fitting TRBD2. The CDR3 has 14 residues. CDR1 LNHDA and CDR2 SQIVND come from the germline V gene (reference sequence). Unmatched junction bases numbered 4, after V lost 4 bases and J lost 1 base. In DNA, the CDR3 is TGTGCCAGTAGTAGCGGGGGTCCGTCCTACGAGCAGTACTTC. As protein: CASSSGGPSYEQYF.

This clonotype has just a few counts. The chain uses TRBV19 and TRBJ2-7; D is unclear. The CDR3 contains 12 residues. V was shortened by 10 bases and J by 2 bases, with 12 bases between the two germline ends. Germline CDR1 LNHDA, CDR2 SQIVND (reference sequence). The CDR3 DNA reads TGTGCCACCGAGACCGCCACCTACGAGCAGTACTTC. Protein sequence: CATETATYEQYF.

Relative to its sample, this clonotype is medium-sized. CDR3 protein: CSVDHRGNNEQFF. DNA for the CDR3: TGCAGCGTTGATCACCGGGGGAACAATGAGCAGTTCTTC. This chain connects TRBV29-1 to TRBJ2-1; D is perhaps TRBD2 (6 bases). Germline V lookup: CDR1 SQVTM, CDR2 ANQGSEA. This CDR3 is 13 amino acids long. Trimming stripped 3 bases from V and 5 bases from J, with 11 bases between.

This clonotype is large. CDR3 residues: CASSFAGAYGYTF. CDR3 bases: TGTGCCAGCAGTTTTGCAGGGGCCTATGGCTACACCTTC. The gene calls are TRBV27 and TRBJ1-2; D is possibly TRBD1 (6 bases). The CDR3 is 13 amino acids. Deletions cut 3 bases from V and 4 bases from J, with 9 bases between. Germline V gives CDR1 MNHEY, CDR2 SMNVEV (reference sequence).

Worth noting for this clonotype: Mismatch with germline at one junction end may stem from a read error. The V and J genes are TRBV5-4 and TRBJ2-5, with TRBD2 matching over 13 bases. The germline V gene has CDR1 SGHNT and CDR2 YYREEE (reference sequence). This CDR3 region has 17 residues. The CDR3 nucleotides read TGTGCCAGCAGCCAAGTCGATCAAGGACTAGCGGGAGAGGCCCAGTACTTC. Translated, it gives CASSQVDQGLAGEAQYF.

This clonotype ranks as large. V is TRBV29-1 and J is TRBJ1-5, with 7 positions matching TRBD1. This CDR3 comprises 15 residues. Looked up from germline, CDR1 is SQVTM and CDR2 is ANQGSEA. V trimming: 4 bases; J trimming: 1 base; junction bases outside the gene matches: 7. CDR3 DNA: TGCAGCGTTGCGGATAGGGGGCGAAGCAATCAGCCCCAGCATTTT. This sequence encodes CSVADRGRSNQPQHF. The complete variable domain, with remaining parts taken from reference TRBV29-1 and TRBJ1-5, reads SAVISQKPSRDICQRGTSLTIQCQVDSQVTMMFWYRQQPGQSLTLIATANQGSEATYESGFVIDKFPISRPNLTFSTLTVSNMSPEDSSIYLCSVADRGRSNQPQHFGDGTRLSIL.

This clonotype is medium-sized within its sample. The gene calls are TRBV5-4 and TRBJ2-7, with TRBD1 matching 7 bases. The germline V gene encodes CDR1 SGHNT and CDR2 YYREEE (reference sequence). V lost 4 bases and J lost 3; bases outside the gene matches: 7. The CDR3 length is 14 residues. CDR3 sequence reads: CASSIAGTDYEQYF. The CDR3 bases are TGTGCCAGCAGCATCGCCGGGACAGACTACGAGCAGTACTTC.

The V call is TRBV19, the J call TRBJ2-1; 11 positions agree with TRBD1. The CDR3 length is 14 residues. CDR1 and CDR2 (germline): LNHDA, SQIVND (reference sequence). V lost 4 bases and J lost 7; bases outside the gene matches: 3. The CDR3 bases are TGTGCCAGTAGTACTGGGACAGGGGGAAATGAGCAGTTCTTC. Protein: CASSTGTGGNEQFF. Looking up the rest from reference TRBV19 and TRBJ2-1 gives the full variable domain: DGGITQSPKYLFRKEGQNVTLSCEQNLNHDAMYWYRQDPGQGLRLIYYSQIVNDFQKGDIAEGYSVSREKKESFPLTVTSAQKNPTAFYLCASSTGTGGNEQFFGPGTRLTVL.

This clonotype came up a few times. The DNA for the CDR3 is TGTGCCAGTAGTGGGGGACTAGTGGGAGGGGATACGCAGTATTTT. This translates into CASSGGLVGGDTQYF. J is TRBJ2-3 and V is TRBV19; 8 nucleotides agree with TRBD2. This CDR3 is 15 amino acids long. The germline CDR1 and CDR2 sequences are LNHDA and SQIVND (reference sequence). V lost 5 bases and J lost 6; bases outside the gene matches: 10.

This clonotype qualifies as medium-sized. V gene TRBV19 combines with J gene TRBJ1-1; no clear D gene. In germline, CDR1 is LNHDA, CDR2 SQIVND (reference sequence). The V end was cut by 5 bases, the J end by 1 base, with 8 bases between. The CDR3 consists of 13 residues. The CDR3 coding sequence is TGTGCCAGTAGTCTAAGTGGGAACACTGAAGCTTTCTTT. Its translation is CASSLSGNTEAFF.

This clonotype counts as medium-sized. This sequence joins TRBV7-2 and TRBJ2-3; D might be TRBD2 (5 bases). The CDR3 covers 16 residues. The germline V gene encodes CDR1 SGHTA and CDR2 FQGNSA. V was shortened by 0 bases and J by 2 bases, with 12 bases between the two germline ends. CDR3 sequence (DNA): TGTGCCAGCAGCTTAGCTGGTACGGGATACACAGATACGCAGTATTTT. It translates to CASSLAGTGYTDTQYF.

This clonotype is deemed large. The chain couples TRBV24-1 to TRBJ2-3, with D tentatively TRBD2 (5 bases). V gave up 4 bases and J gave up 2 bases, with 9 bases separating them. The CDR3 contains 14 residues. Germline values: CDR1 KGHDR, CDR2 SFDVKD. For the CDR3, the DNA is TGTGCCACCAGTGAAAGAGGGATCACAGATACGCAGTATTTT. Its protein product is CATSERGITDTQYF.

This clonotype is judged medium-sized (0.01 to 0.1%). This chain uses TRBV19 with TRBJ1-2; D possibly corresponds to TRBD1 (5 bases). There are 15 residues in the CDR3. Germline V gene sequence: CDR1 LNHDA, CDR2 SQIVND (reference sequence). V was cut by 3 bases and J by 7 bases, with 18 bases left in between. Here the CDR3 DNA reads TGTGCCAGTAGTATTAAATTTGGGCAGGGCTTTGGCTACACCTTC. Protein sequence: CASSIKFGQGFGYTF.

This clonotype is labeled as medium-sized. The chain is built from TRBV27 and TRBJ2-2; D might be TRBD2 (5 bases). CDR1 is MNHEY, CDR2 SMNVEV, per germline (reference sequence). The CDR3 length is 18 residues. With 2 bases removed from V and 2 bases from J, the gap between germline ends came to 18 bases. CDR3 sequence (DNA): TGTGCCAGCAGTTTAAGGCCTAGCCACACGAACAACACCGGGGAGCTGTTTTTT. Its protein is CASSLRPSHTNNTGELFF.

This clonotype ranks as large. The chain joins TRBV21-1 to TRBJ2-5. TRBV21-1 counts as a pseudogene. This CDR3 has 15 amino acids. Written as DNA, the CDR3 is TGTGCCAGCAGCAAAGCTACGAGAGGACAAGAGACCCAGTACTTC. This sequence encodes CASSKATRGQETQYF.

By its share, this clonotype is large. This sequence joins TRBV27 and TRBJ2-5; 8 nucleotides match TRBD1. Losses at the gene ends were 4 bases for V and 4 bases for J; bases not matched to a gene: 5. The CDR3 consists of 14 residues. CDR1 is MNHEY and CDR2 is SMNVEV in the germline V gene (reference sequence). The CDR3: CASSSTGGRETQYF. The CDR3 DNA follows: TGTGCCAGCAGTTCAACAGGGGGAAGAGAGACCCAGTACTTC.

By frequency in the sample, this clonotype is large. J is TRBJ1-5 and V is TRBV4-1, with D uncertain. The germline V gene has CDR1 MGHRA and CDR2 YSYEKL. CDR3 length: 13 residues. The V end was cut by 5 bases, the J end by 5 bases, with 10 bases between. CDR3 sequence reads: CASSVPGDQPQHF. Here the CDR3 DNA reads TGCGCCAGCAGCGTACCAGGCGATCAGCCCCAGCATTTT.

By share of the sample, this clonotype is large. The chain joins TRBV25-1 to TRBJ2-3, with D possibly TRBD1 on 6 matching bases. This CDR3 has 14 amino acids. V was cut by 7 bases and J by 2 bases, with 13 bases left in between. CDR1 and CDR2 (germline): MGHDK, SYGVNS. This CDR3 is CASTQWGPTDTQYF. CDR3 DNA sequence: TGTGCCAGCACCCAATGGGGGCCCACAGATACGCAGTATTTT.

This rearrangement joins TRBV14 to TRBJ2-1; no clear D. Germline lookup yields CDR1 SGHDN and CDR2 FVKESK. With 2 bases removed from V and 1 base from J, the gap between germline ends came to 6 bases. CDR3 length: 14 amino acids. This CDR3 is CASSQLPSYNEQFF. The CDR3 DNA sequence: TGTGCCAGCAGCCAACTGCCTTCCTACAATGAGCAGTTCTTC.

A note on this clonotype: A much larger clone differs from this one at a single base, so this may be a read error. Lacking the conserved final phenylalanine or tryptophan, this CDR3 likely reflects a read error. The rearrangement uses TRBV16 and TRBJ2-4; no definite D call. V lost 0 bases, J lost 7 bases, and 7 bases lay in between. This CDR3 has 13 amino acids. Germline CDR1 KGHSY, CDR2 FQNENV. In DNA, the CDR3 is TGTGCCAGCAGCCAATCAGGGATGAACATTCAGTACCTC. Amino acids: CASSQSGMNIQYL.

Relative to its sample, this clonotype is large. The CDR3 is CASSPEGQEKLFF. CDR3 sequence (DNA): TGTGCCAGCAGCCCCGAGGGACAGGAAAAACTGTTTTTT. This chain joins TRBV5-4 and TRBJ1-4; TRBD1 matches at 7 bases. Per the germline V gene, CDR1 is SGHNT and CDR2 is YYREEE (reference sequence). The CDR3 loop spans 13 amino acids. V lost 4 bases, J lost 8 bases, and 5 bases stayed unmatched.

By share of the sample, this clonotype is large. The chain carries TRBV27 and TRBJ2-7, with unresolved D. Germline CDR1 is MNHEY and CDR2 is SMNVEV (reference sequence). This CDR3 spans 14 amino acids. V dropped 0 bases and J dropped 0 bases, with 6 bases sitting between them. Here the CDR3 reads CASSLSAISYEQYF. The CDR3 coding sequence is TGTGCCAGCAGTTTATCCGCCATCTCCTACGAGCAGTACTTC.